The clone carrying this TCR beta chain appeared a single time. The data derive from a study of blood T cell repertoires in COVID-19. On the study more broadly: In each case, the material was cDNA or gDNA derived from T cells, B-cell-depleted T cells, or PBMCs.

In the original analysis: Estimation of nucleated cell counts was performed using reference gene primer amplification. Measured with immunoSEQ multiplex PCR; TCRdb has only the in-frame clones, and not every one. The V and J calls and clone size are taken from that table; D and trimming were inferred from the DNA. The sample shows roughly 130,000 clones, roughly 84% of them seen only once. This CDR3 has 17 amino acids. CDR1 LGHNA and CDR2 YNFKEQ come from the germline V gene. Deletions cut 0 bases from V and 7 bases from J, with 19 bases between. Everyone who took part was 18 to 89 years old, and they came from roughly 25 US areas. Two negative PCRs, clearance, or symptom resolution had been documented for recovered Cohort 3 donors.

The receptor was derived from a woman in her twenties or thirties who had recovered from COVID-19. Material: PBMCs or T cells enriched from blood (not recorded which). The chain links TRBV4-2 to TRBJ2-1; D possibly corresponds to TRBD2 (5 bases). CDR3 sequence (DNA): TGTGCCAGCAGCCAAGAAGGTGCTAGCCACCCGATAAATGAGCAGTTCTTC. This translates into CASSQEGASHPINEQFF.